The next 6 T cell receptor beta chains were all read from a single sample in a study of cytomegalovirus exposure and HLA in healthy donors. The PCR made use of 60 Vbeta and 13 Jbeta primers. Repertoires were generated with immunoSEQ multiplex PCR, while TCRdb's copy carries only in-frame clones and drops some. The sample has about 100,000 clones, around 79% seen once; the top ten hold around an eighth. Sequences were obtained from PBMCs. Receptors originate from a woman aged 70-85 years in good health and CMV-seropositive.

The CDR3 here is CASSQEVTSGYNEQFF. Written as DNA, the CDR3 is TGTGCCAGCAGCCAAGAGGTCACTAGCGGTTACAATGAGCAGTTCTTC. J is TRBJ2-1 and V is TRBV14, with 8 positions matching TRBD2. V lost 0 bases, J lost 4 bases, and 5 bases stayed unmatched. This CDR3 has 16 residues. The germline V gene has CDR1 SGHDN and CDR2 FVKESK.

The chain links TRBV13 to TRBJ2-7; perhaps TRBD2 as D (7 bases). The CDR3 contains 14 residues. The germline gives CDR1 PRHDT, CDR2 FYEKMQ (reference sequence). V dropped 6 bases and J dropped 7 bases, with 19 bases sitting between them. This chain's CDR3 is CASRWGGEMGEQYF. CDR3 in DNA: TGTGCCAGCAGGTGGGGGGGCGAAATGGGGGAGCAGTACTTC.

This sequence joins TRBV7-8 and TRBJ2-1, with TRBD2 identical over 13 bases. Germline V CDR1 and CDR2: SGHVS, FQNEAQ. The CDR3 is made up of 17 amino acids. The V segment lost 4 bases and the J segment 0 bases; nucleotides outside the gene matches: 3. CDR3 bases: TGTGCCAGCAGCTCGGGACTAGCGGGAAGCTCCTACAATGAGCAGTTCTTC. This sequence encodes CASSSGLAGSSYNEQFF.

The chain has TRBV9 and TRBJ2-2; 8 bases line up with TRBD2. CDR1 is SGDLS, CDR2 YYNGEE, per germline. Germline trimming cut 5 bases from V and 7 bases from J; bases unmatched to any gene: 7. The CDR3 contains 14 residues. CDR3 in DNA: TGTGCCAGCAGTCTCCGGGGGGGGAACGGGGAGCTGTTTTTT. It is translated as CASSLRGGNGELFF.

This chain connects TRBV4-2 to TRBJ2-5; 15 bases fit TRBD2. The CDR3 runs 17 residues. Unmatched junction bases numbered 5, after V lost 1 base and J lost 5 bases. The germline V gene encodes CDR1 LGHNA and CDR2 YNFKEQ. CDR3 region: CASSQGTSGGARETQYF. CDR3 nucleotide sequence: TGTGCCAGCAGCCAAGGGACTAGCGGGGGGGCCCGGGAGACCCAGTACTTC.

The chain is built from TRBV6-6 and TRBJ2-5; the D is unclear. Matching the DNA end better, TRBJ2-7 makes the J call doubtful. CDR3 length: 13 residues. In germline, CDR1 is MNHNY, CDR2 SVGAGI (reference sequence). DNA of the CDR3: TGTGCCAGCAGTACCCCTAGTGACCACGAGCAGTACTTC. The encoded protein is CASSTPSDHEQYF.